The clone carrying this T cell receptor (beta chain) was recorded only once. The sample originates from a study of control samples from healthy donors and cancer patients. Profiling relied on immunoSEQ multiplex PCR, and the TCRdb table lists in-frame clones only, not all of them. Of 100,000 to 150,000 clones in the sample, more than 80% were seen once. This CDR3 is built from 14 residues. Trimming removed 4 bases at V and 0 bases at J, with 10 bases between. Germline assignment: CDR1 MGHRA and CDR2 YSYEKL. The clonotype comes from a man in his forties or fifties in good health. The rearrangement links TRBV4-1 to TRBJ2-7; no reliable D call. Material: blood. CDR3 DNA sequence: TGCGCCAGCAGCCCTCGAAGGAGCTCCTACGAGCAGTACTTC. As protein: CASSPRRSSYEQYF.